This TCR beta chain was observed in a study of Tregs in tolerant kidney transplant recipients. This clone was counted once. CDR1 SNHLY and CDR2 FYNNEI come from the germline V gene. This CDR3 region has 11 residues. Trimming left V 8 bases short and J 6 bases short, with 11 bases between. TCRdb's table, derived via immunoSEQ multiplex PCR, lists solely in-frame clones and lacks some. The data contain about 81,000 clones, about 91% of them singletons. Related graft donors supplied nonmyeloablative bone marrow transplants, and mixed chimerism was transient. Unstimulated Tregs (CD4+CD25+CD127-) and CD4+CD25- non-Tregs were sorted from PBMCs.

This TCR was sampled from a human patient who received a combined kidney and bone marrow transplant. Some of the T cells might come from the graft donor. The chain combines TRBV2 with TRBJ2-7; the D is unclear. Sequences were derived from CD4+ T cells from blood (PBMCs), sampled 24 months after the transplant. CDR3 bases: TGTGCCAGCGGGCCCTTCATCGAGCAGTACTTC. Amino acids: CASGPFIEQYF. The entire variable domain, with the rest obtained from reference TRBV2 and TRBJ2-7, is as follows: EPEVTQTPSHQVTQMGQEVILRCVPISNHLYFYWYRQILGQKVEFLVSFYNNEISEKSEIFDDQFSVERPDGSNFTLKIRSTKLEDSAMYFCASGPFIEQYFGPGTRLTVT.